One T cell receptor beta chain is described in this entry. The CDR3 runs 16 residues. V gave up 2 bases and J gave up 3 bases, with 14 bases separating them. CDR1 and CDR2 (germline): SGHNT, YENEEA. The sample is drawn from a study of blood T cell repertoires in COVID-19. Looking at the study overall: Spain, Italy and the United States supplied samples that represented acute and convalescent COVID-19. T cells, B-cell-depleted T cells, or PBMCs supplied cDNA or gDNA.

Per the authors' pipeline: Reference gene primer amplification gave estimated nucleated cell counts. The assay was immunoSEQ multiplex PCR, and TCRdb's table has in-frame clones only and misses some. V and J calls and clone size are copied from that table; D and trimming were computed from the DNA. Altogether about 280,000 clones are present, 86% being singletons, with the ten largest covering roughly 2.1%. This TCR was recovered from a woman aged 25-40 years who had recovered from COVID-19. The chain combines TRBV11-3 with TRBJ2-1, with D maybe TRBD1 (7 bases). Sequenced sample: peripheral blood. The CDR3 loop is CASSLRSGGNYNEQFF. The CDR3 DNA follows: TGTGCCAGCAGCTTACGGTCAGGGGGGAACTACAATGAGCAGTTCTTC.